This is a list of T cell receptor beta chains from one sample in a study of T cell responses to AZD1222 COVID-19 vaccine. The table came from immunoSEQ multiplex PCR; TCRdb's copy has only in-frame clones and leaves some out. There are around 62,000 clones in the sample; around 90% occur only once, and roughly 5% lies in the top ten. Sequenced material: peripheral blood, taken on day 0 of AZD1222 vaccination. These receptors all come from an adult in good health. CDR3s include the opening cysteine and the closing phenylalanine or tryptophan. The D gene is left open where the match is weak. Size is stated for part of the rows, as once, few or many counts, or as a class when the clone is expanded.

DNA: TGTGCCAGCAGTGCCGGACAGGGGGCCTTCCTCCAGCTTGAAAAACTGTTTTTT
CDR3: CASSAGQGAFLQLEKLFF
J: TRBJ1-4
V: TRBV6-1
size: .
D: TRBD1

DNA: TGTGCCAGCAGCTACACCCGGGGAGGGACAGAAGAGACCCAGTACTTC
CDR3: CASSYTRGGTEETQYF
J: TRBJ2-5
V: TRBV6-5
size: few
D: .

DNA: TGTGCCAGCAGCCAAGCACGGGGAGGAAACACCATATATTTT
CDR3: CASSQARGGNTIYF
J: TRBJ1-3
V: TRBV3-1/TRBV3-2
size: .
D: .

DNA: TGTGCCAGTAGTATATTTCGGGGGCCTTACAATGAGCAGTTCTTC
CDR3: CASSIFRGPYNEQFF
J: TRBJ2-1
V: TRBV19
size: .
D: .

DNA: TGTGCCAGCTCACCACCGTCGGGACAGGGTACGGACATTCAGTACTTC
CDR3: CASSPPSGQGTDIQYF
J: TRBJ2-4
V: TRBV18
size: .
D: TRBD1

DNA: TGTGCCAGCAGTTACTCGGAGAGGGGAACCACTAACTATGGCTACACCTTC
CDR3: CASSYSERGTTNYGYTF
J: TRBJ1-2
V: TRBV6-2/TRBV6-3
size: .
D: .

DNA: TGTGCCAGTAGTATGGAGGTTCAGGGAGGGGATGGCTACACCTTC
CDR3: CASSMEVQGGDGYTF
J: TRBJ1-2
V: TRBV19
size: once
D: .

DNA: TGTGCCAGCTCACCACCGGTGGGAAACACCATATATTTT
CDR3: CASSPPVGNTIYF
J: TRBJ1-3
V: TRBV18
size: .
D: .

DNA: TGTGCCAGCAGAGCCACAGGGACCGGGGCCAACGTCCTGACTTTC
CDR3: CASRATGTGANVLTF
J: TRBJ2-6
V: TRBV2
size: .
D: .

DNA: TGTGCCTGGAGTACGGGAGCCGGCTACGAGCAGTACTTC
CDR3: CAWSTGAGYEQYF
J: TRBJ2-7
V: TRBV30
size: .
D: .

DNA: TGTGCCAGCAGCCACCAGGGAGGGCAGTACTTC
CDR3: CASSHQGGQYF
J: TRBJ2-7
V: TRBV3-1/TRBV3-2
size: .
D: .

DNA: TGTGCCACCCGGGACAGGGGGGTCTACACCTTC
CDR3: CATRDRGVYTF
J: TRBJ1-2
V: TRBV6-5
size: few
D: TRBD1

DNA: TGTGCCAGCAGTGAAGCACCGGGGGGTCAGCCCCAGCATTTT
CDR3: CASSEAPGGQPQHF
J: TRBJ1-5
V: TRBV2
size: .
D: .

DNA: TGTGCCAGCAGTGACGGCGGGGGGCATGAAAAACTGTTTTTT
CDR3: CASSDGGGHEKLFF
J: TRBJ1-4
V: TRBV2
size: once
D: .

DNA: TGTGCCAGCAGCTTCTCCCCAGGGTTAAATTCACCCCTCCACTTT
CDR3: CASSFSPGLNSPLHF
J: TRBJ1-6
V: TRBV5-6
size: .
D: .

DNA: TGCGCCAGCAGCCAAGGCCAGGGGGCCTACAATGAGCAGTTCTTC
CDR3: CASSQGQGAYNEQFF
J: TRBJ2-1
V: TRBV4-1
size: .
D: TRBD1

DNA: TGCGCCAGCAGCCAGTTACAGTCCCGCTCTGGAAACACCATATATTTT
CDR3: CASSQLQSRSGNTIYF
J: TRBJ1-3
V: TRBV4-1
size: .
D: .

DNA: TGTGCCAGCAGTTACGCCCTTTCCGGGGAGCTGTTTTTT
CDR3: CASSYALSGELFF
J: TRBJ2-2
V: TRBV6-2/TRBV6-3
size: .
D: .

DNA: TGTGCCAGCAGTGAAGTGCTGGGGCATGCTGGCTACACCTTC
CDR3: CASSEVLGHAGYTF
J: TRBJ1-2
V: TRBV6-1
size: .
D: .

DNA: TGTGCCTGGAGTTCGAGCCGGGGGTCCACCGGGGAGCTGTTTTTT
CDR3: CAWSSSRGSTGELFF
J: TRBJ2-2
V: TRBV30
size: .
D: .

DNA: TGTGCCAGTCACAGGGCCTATAATGAAAAACTGTTTTTT
CDR3: CASHRAYNEKLFF
J: TRBJ1-4
V: TRBV19
size: once
D: .

DNA: TGTGCCAGCAGTGACAGTGGGGAAGTGAACACCGGGGAGCTGTTTTTT
CDR3: CASSDSGEVNTGELFF
J: TRBJ2-2
V: TRBV6-4
size: .
D: .

DNA: TGTGCCAGCAGCCAAATTCAGGGACCAATATATTTT
CDR3: CASSQIQGPIYF
J: TRBJ1-3
V: TRBV3-1/TRBV3-2
size: .
D: .